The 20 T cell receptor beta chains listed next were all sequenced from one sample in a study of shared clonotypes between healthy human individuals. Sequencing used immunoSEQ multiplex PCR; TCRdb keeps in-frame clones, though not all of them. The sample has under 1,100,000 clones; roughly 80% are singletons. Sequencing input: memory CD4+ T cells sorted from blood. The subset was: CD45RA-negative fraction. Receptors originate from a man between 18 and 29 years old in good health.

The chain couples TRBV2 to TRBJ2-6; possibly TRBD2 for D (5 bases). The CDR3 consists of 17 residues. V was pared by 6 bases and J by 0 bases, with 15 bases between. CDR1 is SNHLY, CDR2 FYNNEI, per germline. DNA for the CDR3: TGTGCCAGCAGAGGGAGTCGGACGGGCTCTGGGGCCAACGTCCTGACTTTC. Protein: CASRGSRTGSGANVLTF.

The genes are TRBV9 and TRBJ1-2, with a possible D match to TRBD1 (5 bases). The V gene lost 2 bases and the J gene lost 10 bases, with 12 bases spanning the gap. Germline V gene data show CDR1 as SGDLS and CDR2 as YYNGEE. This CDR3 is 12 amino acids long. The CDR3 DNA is TGTGCCAGCAGCGTCCCGGGGGTCTCCTACACCTTC. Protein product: CASSVPGVSYTF.

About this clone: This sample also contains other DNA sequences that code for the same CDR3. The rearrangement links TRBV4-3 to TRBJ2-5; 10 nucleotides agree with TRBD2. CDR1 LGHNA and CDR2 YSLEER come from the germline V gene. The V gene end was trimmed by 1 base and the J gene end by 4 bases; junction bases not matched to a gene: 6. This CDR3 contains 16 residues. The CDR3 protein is CASSQGASGSGETQYF. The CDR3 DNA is TGCGCCAGCAGCCAAGGGGCTAGCGGGAGTGGAGAGACCCAGTACTTC.

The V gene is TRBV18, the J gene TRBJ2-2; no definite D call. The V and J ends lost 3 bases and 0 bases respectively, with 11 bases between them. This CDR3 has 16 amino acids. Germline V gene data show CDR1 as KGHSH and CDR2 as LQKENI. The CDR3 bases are TGTGCCAGCTCACCTTATACCCCGACGAACACCGGGGAGCTGTTTTTT. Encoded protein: CASSPYTPTNTGELFF.

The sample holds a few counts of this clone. Written as DNA, the CDR3 is TGTGCCACCAGCAACGTACCGGGATTACTGTTTTTT. Amino acids: CATSNVPGLLFF. V is TRBV15 and J is TRBJ1-4; D call uncertain. Trimming took 4 bases from V and 13 from J, leaving 13 bases between them. Germline CDR1 and CDR2: LNHNV and YYDKDF (reference sequence). CDR3 length: 12 amino acids.

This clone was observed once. CDR3 region: CASSYTGTGNYEQYF. In DNA form, the CDR3 reads TGTGCCAGCAGTTATACCGGGACAGGGAACTACGAGCAGTACTTC. The chain is built from TRBV6-6 and TRBJ2-7; 9 bases map to TRBD1. This CDR3 spans 15 amino acids. Germline values: CDR1 MNHNY, CDR2 SVGAGI (reference sequence). The J segment lost 3 bases and the V segment lost 3 bases, leaving 6 bases of the junction unmatched.

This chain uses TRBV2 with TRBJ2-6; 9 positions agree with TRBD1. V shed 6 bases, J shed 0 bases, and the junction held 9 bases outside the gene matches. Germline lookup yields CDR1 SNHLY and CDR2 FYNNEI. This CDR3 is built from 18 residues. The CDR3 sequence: CASRADRGVLSGANVLTF. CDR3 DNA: TGTGCCAGCAGGGCGGACAGGGGTGTCCTCTCTGGGGCCAACGTCCTGACTTTC.

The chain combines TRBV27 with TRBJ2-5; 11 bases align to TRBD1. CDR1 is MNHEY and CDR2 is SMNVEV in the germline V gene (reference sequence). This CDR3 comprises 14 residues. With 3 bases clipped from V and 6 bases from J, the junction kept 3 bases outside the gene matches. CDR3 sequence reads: CASSFRDRGKTQYF. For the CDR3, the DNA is TGTGCCAGCAGTTTTCGGGACAGGGGGAAGACCCAGTACTTC.

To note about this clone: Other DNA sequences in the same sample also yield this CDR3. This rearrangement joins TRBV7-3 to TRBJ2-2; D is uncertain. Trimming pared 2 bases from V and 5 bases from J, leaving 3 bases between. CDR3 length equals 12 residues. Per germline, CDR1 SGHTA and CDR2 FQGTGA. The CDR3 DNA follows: TGTGCCAGCAGCTTAGGAACCGGGGAGCTGTTTTTT. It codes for CASSLGTGELFF. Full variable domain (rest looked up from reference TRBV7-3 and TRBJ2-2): GAGVSQTPSNKVTEKGKYVELRCDPISGHTALYWYRQSLGQGPEFLIYFQGTGAADDSGLPNDRFFAVRPEGSVSTLKIQRTERGDSAVYLCASSLGTGELFFGEGSRLTVL.

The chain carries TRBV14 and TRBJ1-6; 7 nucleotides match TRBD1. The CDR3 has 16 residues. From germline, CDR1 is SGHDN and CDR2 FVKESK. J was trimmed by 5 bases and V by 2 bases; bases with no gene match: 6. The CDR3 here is CASSQSTGLNNSPLHF. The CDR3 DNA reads TGTGCCAGCAGCCAATCGACAGGGCTTAATAATTCACCCCTCCACTTT. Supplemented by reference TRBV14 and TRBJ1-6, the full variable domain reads EAGVTQFPSHSVIEKGQTVTLRCDPISGHDNLYWYRRVMGKEIKFLLHFVKESKQDESGMPNNRFLAERTGGTYSTLKVQPAELEDSGVYFCASSQSTGLNNSPLHFGNGTRLTVT.

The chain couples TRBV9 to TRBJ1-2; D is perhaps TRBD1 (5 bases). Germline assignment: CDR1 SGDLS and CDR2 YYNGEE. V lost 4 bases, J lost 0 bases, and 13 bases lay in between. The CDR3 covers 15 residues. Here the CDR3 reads CASSRDGGANYGYTF. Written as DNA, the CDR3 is TGTGCCAGCAGCCGGGACGGGGGAGCTAACTATGGCTACACCTTC.

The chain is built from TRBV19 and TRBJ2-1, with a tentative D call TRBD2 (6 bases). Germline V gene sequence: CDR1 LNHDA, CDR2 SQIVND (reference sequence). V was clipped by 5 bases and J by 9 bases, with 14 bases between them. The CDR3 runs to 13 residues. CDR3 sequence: CASSSGGKGEQFF. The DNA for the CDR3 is TGTGCCAGTAGTTCGGGCGGGAAGGGTGAGCAGTTCTTC.

In nucleotides, the CDR3 is TGTGCCAGCAGCTCAGGGGGGCCCACAGATACGCAGTATTTT. Residues: CASSSGGPTDTQYF. The rearrangement uses TRBV7-3 and TRBJ2-3; tentatively, D is TRBD1 (7 bases). Germline V lookup: CDR1 SGHTA, CDR2 FQGTGA. V was cut by 4 bases and J by 2 bases, with 10 bases left in between. The CDR3 sequence is 14 residues long. Drawing the rest from reference TRBV7-3 and TRBJ2-3, the complete variable domain is GAGVSQTPSNKVTEKGKYVELRCDPISGHTALYWYRQSLGQGPEFLIYFQGTGAADDSGLPNDRFFAVRPEGSVSTLKIQRTERGDSAVYLCASSSGGPTDTQYFGPGTRLTVL.

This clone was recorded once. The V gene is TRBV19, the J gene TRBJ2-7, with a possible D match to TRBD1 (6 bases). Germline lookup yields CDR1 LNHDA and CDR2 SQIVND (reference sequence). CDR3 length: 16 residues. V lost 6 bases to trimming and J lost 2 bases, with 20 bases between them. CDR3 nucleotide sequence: TGTGCCAGTAGCGACGCCAGGGGCCCAAGCACCTACGAGCAGTACTTC. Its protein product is CASSDARGPSTYEQYF.

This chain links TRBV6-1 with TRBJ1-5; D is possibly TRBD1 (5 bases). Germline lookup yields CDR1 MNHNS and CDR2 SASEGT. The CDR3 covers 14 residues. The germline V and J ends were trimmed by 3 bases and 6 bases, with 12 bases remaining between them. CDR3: CASSEAPRVQPQHF. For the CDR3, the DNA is TGTGCCAGCAGTGAGGCCCCCAGGGTTCAGCCCCAGCATTTT.

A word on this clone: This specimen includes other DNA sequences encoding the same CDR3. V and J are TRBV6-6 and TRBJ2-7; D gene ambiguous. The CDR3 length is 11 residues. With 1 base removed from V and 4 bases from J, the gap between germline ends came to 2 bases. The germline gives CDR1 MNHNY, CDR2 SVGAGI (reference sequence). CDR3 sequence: CASSYLYEQYF. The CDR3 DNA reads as TGTGCCAGCAGTTACTTATACGAGCAGTACTTC.

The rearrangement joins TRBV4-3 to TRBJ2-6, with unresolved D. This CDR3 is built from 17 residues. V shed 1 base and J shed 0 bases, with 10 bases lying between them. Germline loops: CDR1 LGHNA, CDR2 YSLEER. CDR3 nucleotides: TGCGCCAGCAGCCAAGGGGCAGGAGCCTCTGGGGCCAACGTCCTGACTTTC. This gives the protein CASSQGAGASGANVLTF.

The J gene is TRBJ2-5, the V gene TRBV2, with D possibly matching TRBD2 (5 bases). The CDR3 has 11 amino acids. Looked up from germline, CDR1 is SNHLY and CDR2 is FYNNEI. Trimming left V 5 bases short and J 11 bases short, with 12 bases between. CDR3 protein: CASSTTREQYF. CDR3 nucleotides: TGTGCCAGCAGTACGACGAGGGAGCAGTACTTC.

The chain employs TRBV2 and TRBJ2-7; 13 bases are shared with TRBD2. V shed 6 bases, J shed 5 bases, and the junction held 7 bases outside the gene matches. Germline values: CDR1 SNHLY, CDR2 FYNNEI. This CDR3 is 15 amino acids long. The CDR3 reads CASRETSGGAHEQYF. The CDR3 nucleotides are TGTGCCAGCAGAGAAACTAGCGGGGGGGCCCACGAGCAGTACTTC. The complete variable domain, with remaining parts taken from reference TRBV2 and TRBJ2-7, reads EPEVTQTPSHQVTQMGQEVILRCVPISNHLYFYWYRQILGQKVEFLVSFYNNEISEKSEIFDDQFSVERPDGSNFTLKIRSTKLEDSAMYFCASRETSGGAHEQYFGPGTRLTVT.

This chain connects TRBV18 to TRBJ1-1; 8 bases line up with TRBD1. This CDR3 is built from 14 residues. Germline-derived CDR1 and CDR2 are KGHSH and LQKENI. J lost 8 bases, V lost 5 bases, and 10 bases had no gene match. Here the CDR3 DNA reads TGTGCCAGCTCAAGGGACAGGAGTTCCCTGGAAGCTTTCTTT. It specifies CASSRDRSSLEAFF. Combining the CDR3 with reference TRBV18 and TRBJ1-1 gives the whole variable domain NAGVMQNPRHLVRRRGQEARLRCSPMKGHSHVYWYRQLPEEGLKFMVYLQKENIIDESGMPKERFSAEFPKEGPSILRIQQVVRGDSAAYFCASSRDRSSLEAFFGQGTRLTVV.